A selection of T cell receptor beta chains follows, all from one sample in a study of T-cell memory formation after mild COVID-19. TCRdb called the 5' RACE reads again in MiXCR, with one record for every CDR3 protein. The sample lists around 340,000 distinct CDR3 sequences; around 20% were seen once. Sequencing was carried out using PBMCs or a T cell subset sorted from them (not recorded which). The origin of the receptors is an adult woman who had mild COVID-19 (a few samples of this study predate the infection). Cell type and time point are not known. Each CDR3 is given with its conserved first and last residue. D genes are given only for firm matches. Size values are once, few and many counts, or a class for expanded clones, and some rows have none.

>TRBV5-1|TRBJ1-2|TRBD1|.
CASSPGTGGMVYGYTF
TGCGCCAGCAGTCCCGGGACAGGGGGAATGGTCTATGGCTACACCTTC
>TRBV6-5|TRBJ1-1|.|.
CASSRQLAMNTEAFF
TGTGCCAGCAGTCGACAGTTAGCGATGAACACTGAAGCTTTCTTT
>TRBV15|TRBJ2-1|.|.
CATGQRNGNEQFF
TGTGCCACCGGACAGAGGAATGGCAATGAGCAGTTCTTC
>TRBV24-1|TRBJ2-1|TRBD2|.
CATSDPGLESYEQFF
TGTGCCACCAGTGATCCGGGACTAGAGAGCTATGAGCAGTTCTTC
>TRBV7-9|TRBJ2-1|.|few
CASSLGSHEQFF
TGTGCCAGCAGCTTAGGTTCCCATGAGCAGTTCTTC
>TRBV12-3/TRBV12-4|TRBJ2-7|.|many
CASSLSGSSYEQYF
TGTGCCAGCAGTTTGTCAGGTAGCTCCTACGAGCAGTACTTC
>TRBV18|TRBJ2-3|.|.
CASSPPFGGPDTQYF
TGTGCCAGCTCACCACCGTTCGGAGGCCCAGATACGCAGTATTTT
>TRBV7-3|TRBJ2-1|TRBD2|few
CASAPGSGRYNEQFF
TGTGCCAGCGCGCCTGGCAGCGGGAGGTACAATGAGCAGTTCTTC
>TRBV5-1|TRBJ2-1|TRBD2|few
CASSLSQGGGANEQFF
TGCGCCAGCAGCCTCTCGCAGGGCGGGGGGGCCAATGAGCAGTTCTTC
>TRBV12-3/TRBV12-4|TRBJ1-1|TRBD1|few
CASRPTGGHTEAFF
TGTGCCAGCAGACCTACAGGGGGCCACACTGAAGCTTTCTTT
>TRBV5-6|TRBJ2-1|TRBD2|.
CASSGEREYTYNEQFF
TGTGCCAGCTCTGGGGAGCGGGAGTACACCTACAATGAGCAGTTCTTC
>TRBV7-9|TRBJ2-1|.|.
CASSLIDGEQFF
TGTGCCAGCAGCTTAATCGACGGGGAGCAGTTCTTC
>TRBV12-3/TRBV12-4|TRBJ2-1|.|few
CASRSPRSYNEQFF
TGTGCCAGCAGATCTCCTAGGTCGTACAATGAGCAGTTCTTC
>TRBV6-1|TRBJ2-3|.|.
CACRTGSTDTQYF
TGTGCCTGTCGAACAGGGTCCACAGATACGCAGTATTTT
>TRBV29-1|TRBJ2-7|.|.
CSVTPGPRYEQYF
TGCAGCGTCACCCCGGGACCGCGGTACGAGCAGTACTTC
>TRBV9|TRBJ2-5|.|.
CASSVAGGEETQYF
TGTGCCAGCAGCGTCGCCGGGGGTGAAGAGACCCAGTACTTC
>TRBV30|TRBJ1-1|.|.
CAWRSGWGTEAFF
TGTGCCTGGAGATCAGGGTGGGGCACTGAAGCTTTCTTT
>TRBV6-6|TRBJ2-1|.|few
CASSMMGGSYNEQFF
TGTGCCAGCAGTATGATGGGCGGGTCCTACAATGAGCAGTTCTTC
>TRBV30|TRBJ1-3|.|.
CAWNGPLGTIYF
TGTGCCTGGAACGGGCCGTTAGGCACCATATATTTT
>TRBV3-1|TRBJ2-5|TRBD2|few
CASSQGAGVRRETQYF
TGTGCCAGCAGCCAAGGGGCGGGAGTACGTCGGGAGACCCAGTACTTC
>TRBV6-2/TRBV6-3|TRBJ2-1|.|few
CASSRTGTSYNEQFF
TGTGCCAGCAGTCGCACCGGGACATCTTACAATGAGCAGTTCTTC
>TRBV30|TRBJ2-2|TRBD2|.
CASNPGLAGVNTGELFF
TGTGCCTCAAATCCGGGACTAGCGGGAGTAAACACCGGGGAGCTGTTTTTT
>TRBV23-1|TRBJ2-1|.|few
CASSEVGPGNEQFF
TGCGCCAGCTCAGAGGTTGGCCCTGGGAATGAGCAGTTCTTC
>TRBV20-1|TRBJ2-7|TRBD2|.
CSARDPLLAGGPLEQYF
TGCAGTGCTAGAGATCCCCTACTAGCGGGGGGGCCTCTCGAGCAGTACTTC
>TRBV7-9|TRBJ1-1|TRBD1|few
CASSQGAVETEAFF
TGTGCCAGCAGCCAGGGGGCAGTGGAGACTGAAGCTTTCTTT
>TRBV20-1|TRBJ2-5|.|.
CSANPGGAPETQYF
TGCAGTGCTAACCCAGGCGGGGCGCCAGAGACCCAGTACTTC
>TRBV4-3|TRBJ2-7|.|few
CASSTTRGRAYEQYF
TGCGCCAGCAGCACCACCAGGGGGAGGGCCTACGAGCAGTACTTC
>TRBV20-1|TRBJ2-3|.|.
CSARGLRTSTDTQYF
TGCAGTGCTAGGGGACTGAGGACTAGCACAGATACGCAGTATTTT
>TRBV20-1|TRBJ1-2|.|few
CSPIRGGDLGYTF
TGCAGTCCCATTCGCGGGGGGGATCTAGGCTACACCTTC
>TRBV20-1|TRBJ1-5|.|many
CSARGPDLGQPQHF
TGCAGTGCTAGAGGCCCTGACCTGGGACAGCCCCAGCATTTT
>TRBV6-5|TRBJ2-1|.|.
CASSSPTYNEQFF
TGTGCCAGCAGTTCGCCCACATACAATGAGCAGTTCTTC
>TRBV12-3/TRBV12-4|TRBJ1-4|.|.
CASTWTTNEKLFF
TGTGCCAGCACATGGACAACTAATGAAAAACTGTTTTTT
>TRBV7-9|TRBJ1-1|TRBD1|.
CASSLTWDRDEAFF
TGTGCCAGCAGCTTAACCTGGGACAGGGATGAAGCTTTCTTT
>TRBV7-6|TRBJ2-7|.|many
CASSSPGPSYEQYF
TGTGCCAGCAGTTCCCCGGGGCCCTCCTACGAGCAGTACTTC
>TRBV4-1|TRBJ2-5|.|.
CASSQGWAEQETQYF
TGCGCCAGCAGCCAAGGGTGGGCGGAGCAAGAGACCCAGTACTTC
>TRBV7-6|TRBJ1-6|TRBD1|few
CASSLGQGSSYNSPLHF
TGTGCCAGCAGCTTAGGACAGGGGAGCTCCTATAATTCACCCCTCCACTTT
>TRBV10-3|TRBJ1-1|TRBD1|.
CASGGDSFNTEAFF
TGTGCCTCGGGAGGGGACAGTTTCAACACTGAAGCTTTCTTT
>TRBV18|TRBJ1-2|TRBD1|.
CASSGTGTAYTYGYTF
TGTGCCAGCTCTGGAACCGGGACAGCTTATACCTATGGCTACACCTTC
>TRBV20-1|TRBJ2-5|.|.
CSARGHLLAAQETQYF
TGCAGTGCTAGAGGACATTTGTTAGCGGCGCAAGAGACCCAGTACTTC
>TRBV5-1|TRBJ2-7|.|few
CASSLEGSGPWDEQYF
TGCGCCAGCAGCTTGGAGGGGTCCGGGCCTTGGGACGAGCAGTACTTC